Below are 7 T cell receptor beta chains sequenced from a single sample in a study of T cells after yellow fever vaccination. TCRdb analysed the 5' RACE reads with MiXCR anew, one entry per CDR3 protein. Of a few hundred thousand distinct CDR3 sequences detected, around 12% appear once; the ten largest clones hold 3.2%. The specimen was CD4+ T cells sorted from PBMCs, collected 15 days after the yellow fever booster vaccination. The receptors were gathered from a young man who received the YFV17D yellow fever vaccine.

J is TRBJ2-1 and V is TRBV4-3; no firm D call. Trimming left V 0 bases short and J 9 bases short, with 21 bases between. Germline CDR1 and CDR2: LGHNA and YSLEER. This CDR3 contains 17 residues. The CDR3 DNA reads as TGCGCCAGCAGCCAAGATGTAGCTACAAGGTATCTCGGTGAGCAGTTCTTC. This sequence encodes CASSQDVATRYLGEQFF.

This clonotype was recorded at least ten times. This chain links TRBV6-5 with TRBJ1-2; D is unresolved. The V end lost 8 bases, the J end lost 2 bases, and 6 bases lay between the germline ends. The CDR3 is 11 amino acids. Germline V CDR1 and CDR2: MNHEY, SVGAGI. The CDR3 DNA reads TGTGCCAGCGGGCAGAACTATGGCTACACCTTC. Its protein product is CASGQNYGYTF.

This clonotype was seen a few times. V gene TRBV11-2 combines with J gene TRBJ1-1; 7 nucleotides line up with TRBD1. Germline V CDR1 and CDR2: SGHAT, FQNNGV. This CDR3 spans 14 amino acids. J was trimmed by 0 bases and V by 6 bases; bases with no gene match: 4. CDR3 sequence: CASRPTGMNTEAFF. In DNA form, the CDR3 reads TGTGCCAGCAGACCGACAGGGATGAACACTGAAGCTTTCTTT.

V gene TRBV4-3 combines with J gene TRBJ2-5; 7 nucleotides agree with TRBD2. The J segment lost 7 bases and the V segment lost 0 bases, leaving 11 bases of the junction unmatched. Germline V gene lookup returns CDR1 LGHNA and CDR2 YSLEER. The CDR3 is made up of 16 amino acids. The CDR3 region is CASSQELLDSGGTQYF. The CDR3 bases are TGCGCCAGCAGCCAAGAGTTACTCGATTCGGGGGGGACCCAGTACTTC.

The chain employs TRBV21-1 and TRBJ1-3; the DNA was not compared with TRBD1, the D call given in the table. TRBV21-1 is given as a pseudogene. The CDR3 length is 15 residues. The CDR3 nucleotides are TGTGCCAGCAGTCGCCCAGGCCCCTCTGGAAACACCATATATTTT. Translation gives CASSRPGPSGNTIYF.

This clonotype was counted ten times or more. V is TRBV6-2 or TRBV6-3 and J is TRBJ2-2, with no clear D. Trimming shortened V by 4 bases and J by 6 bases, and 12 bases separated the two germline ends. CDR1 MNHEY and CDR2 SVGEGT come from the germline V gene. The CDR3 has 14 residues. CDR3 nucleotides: TGTGCCAGCAGTTCCCCGCTAGAGGCCGGGGAGCTGTTTTTT. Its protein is CASSSPLEAGELFF.

The CDR3 reads CASSSYLGTEAFF. The CDR3 coding sequence is TGTGCCAGCAGCTCTTACCTGGGAACTGAAGCTTTCTTT. The chain uses TRBV7-2 and TRBJ1-1; D not certain. Trimming cost V 4 bases and J 5 bases, with 11 bases left between them. The CDR3 is 13 residues long. Germline V gene data show CDR1 as SGHTA and CDR2 as FQGNSA.